The present T cell receptor (beta chain) was sequenced within a study of shared clonotypes between healthy human individuals. Data came from immunoSEQ multiplex PCR; TCRdb stores just in-frame clones and leaves some out. The sample records more than 1,200,000 clones, roughly 98.5% being singletons. Every contributor of samples was a Caucasian grown-up residing in Nashville, Tennessee. Input material: naive CD4+ T cells sorted from blood. Subset reported: CD45RA+ positively selected. The source of this sequence is a man in his thirties or forties in good health.

The CDR3 protein is CASSQMLEGRYRETQYF. CDR3 nucleotides: TGTGCCAGCTCACAAATGCTCGAGGGGAGGTATAGAGAGACCCAGTACTTC. V usage is TRBV18 and J usage is TRBJ2-5, with D perhaps TRBD2 (6 bases). Trimming left V 4 bases short and J 4 bases short, with 22 bases between. The CDR3 spans 17 residues. Germline assignment: CDR1 KGHSH and CDR2 LQKENI.